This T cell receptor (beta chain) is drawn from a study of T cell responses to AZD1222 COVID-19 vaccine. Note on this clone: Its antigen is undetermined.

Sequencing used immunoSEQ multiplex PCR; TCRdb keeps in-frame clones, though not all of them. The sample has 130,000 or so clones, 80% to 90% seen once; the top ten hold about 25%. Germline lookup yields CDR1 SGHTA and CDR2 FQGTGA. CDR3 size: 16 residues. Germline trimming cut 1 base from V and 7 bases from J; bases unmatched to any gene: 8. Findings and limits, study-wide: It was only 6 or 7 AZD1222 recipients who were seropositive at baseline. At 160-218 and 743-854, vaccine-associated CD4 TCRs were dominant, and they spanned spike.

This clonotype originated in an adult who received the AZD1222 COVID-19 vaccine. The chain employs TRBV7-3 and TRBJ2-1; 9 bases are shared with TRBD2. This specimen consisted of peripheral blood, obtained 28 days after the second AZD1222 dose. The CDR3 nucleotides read TGTGCCAGCAGCTTAAACCCCCTAGCGGGGCTAAATGAGCAGTTCTTC. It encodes CASSLNPLAGLNEQFF.